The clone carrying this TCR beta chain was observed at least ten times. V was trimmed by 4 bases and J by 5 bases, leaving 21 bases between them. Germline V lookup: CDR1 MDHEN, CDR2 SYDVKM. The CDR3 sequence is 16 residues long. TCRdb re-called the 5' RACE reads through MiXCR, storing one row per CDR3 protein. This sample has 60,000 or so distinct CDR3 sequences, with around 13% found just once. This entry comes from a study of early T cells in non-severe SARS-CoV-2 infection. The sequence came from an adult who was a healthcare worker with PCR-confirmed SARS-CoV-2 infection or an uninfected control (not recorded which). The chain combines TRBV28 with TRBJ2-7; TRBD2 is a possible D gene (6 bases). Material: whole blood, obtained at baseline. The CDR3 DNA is TGTGCCAGCAGTTCACCCCTCGGGACTGCTTCCCACGAGCAGTACTTC. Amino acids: CASSSPLGTASHEQYF.